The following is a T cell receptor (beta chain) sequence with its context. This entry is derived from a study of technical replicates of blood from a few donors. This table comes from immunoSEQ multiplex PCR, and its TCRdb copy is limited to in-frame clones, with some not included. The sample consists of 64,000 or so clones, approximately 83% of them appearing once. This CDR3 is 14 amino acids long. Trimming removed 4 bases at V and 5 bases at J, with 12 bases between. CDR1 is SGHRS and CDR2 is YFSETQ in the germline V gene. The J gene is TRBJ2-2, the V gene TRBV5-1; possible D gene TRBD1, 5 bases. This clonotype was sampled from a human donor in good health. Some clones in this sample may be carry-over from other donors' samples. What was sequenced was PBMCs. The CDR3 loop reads CASSRDQGTGELFF. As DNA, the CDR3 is TGCGCCAGCAGCAGAGATCAGGGAACCGGGGAGCTGTTTTTT. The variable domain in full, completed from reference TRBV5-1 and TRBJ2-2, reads KAGVTQTPRYLIKTRGQQVTLSCSPISGHRSVSWYQQTPGQGLQFLFEYFSETQRNKGNFPGRFSGRQFSNSRSEMNVSTLELGDSALYLCASSRDQGTGELFFGEGSRLTVL.